These 28 T cell receptor beta chains share one sample of origin, sequenced in a study of blood T cell repertoires in COVID-19. Method: immunoSEQ multiplex PCR; TCRdb's copy keeps in-frame clones and lacks some. The repertoire consists of 200,000 to 300,000 clones, with around 85% occurring once and the leading ten covering more than 4.5%. Sequencing was done on a sample of peripheral blood. The receptor source for this set is a man in his fifties with COVID-19, enrolled during active disease.

The chain couples TRBV19 to TRBJ1-2; maybe TRBD1 (5 bases). The CDR3 runs 18 residues. Trimming took off 7 bases at V and 5 bases at J, with 29 bases between the two ends. CDR1 and CDR2 from the germline V gene are LNHDA and SQIVND (reference sequence). The DNA of the CDR3 is TGTGCCAGTACCCCCCAGGGAATAGGGGTGGATAACTCTTATGGCTACACCTTC. As protein: CASTPQGIGVDNSYGYTF.

This rearrangement joins TRBV6-2 or TRBV6-3 to TRBJ2-1; 7 bases fit TRBD1. The CDR3 contains 17 residues. CDR1 MNHEY and CDR2 SVGEGT come from the germline V gene. V was pared by 0 bases and J by 8 bases, with 13 bases of the junction left unmatched. The CDR3 DNA reads as TGTGCCAGCAGTTACTCGTTGTTGGCCAGGGGGATGTATGAGCAGTTCTTC. This gives the protein CASSYSLLARGMYEQFF.

J is TRBJ2-1 and V is TRBV10-1; 12 bases are a match to TRBD2. Germline values: CDR1 WNHNN, CDR2 SYGVQD (reference sequence). The CDR3 sequence is 18 residues long. The V gene end was trimmed by 3 bases and the J gene end by 5 bases; junction bases not matched to a gene: 11. This CDR3 is CASSDYGLAGTKDNEQFF. The CDR3 DNA is TGCGCCAGCAGTGATTATGGACTAGCGGGGACGAAAGACAATGAGCAGTTCTTC.

The rearrangement joins TRBV2 to TRBJ1-2; D may be TRBD1 (5 bases). The germline V gene has CDR1 SNHLY and CDR2 FYNNEI. The CDR3 contains 14 residues. V was cut by 5 bases and J by 8 bases, with 18 bases left in between. The CDR3 sequence: CASSPQGLFQGYTF. The CDR3 nucleotides are TGTGCCAGCAGTCCCCAGGGCCTTTTCCAAGGCTACACCTTC.

The chain has TRBV7-9 and TRBJ1-6; a weak D match, TRBD1 (5 bases). Germline-derived CDR1 and CDR2 are SEHNR and FQNEAQ (reference sequence). The CDR3 consists of 12 residues. V lost 5 bases and J lost 9, with 8 bases in between. DNA for the CDR3: TGTGCCAGCAGCCCAGGGTCTTCACCCCTCCACTTT. The encoded protein is CASSPGSSPLHF. Variable domain in full (rest from reference TRBV7-9 and TRBJ1-6): DTGVSQNPRHKITKRGQNVTFRCDPISEHNRLYWYRQTLGQGPEFLTYFQNEAQLEKSRLLSDRFSAERPKGSFSTLEIQRTEQGDSAMYLCASSPGSSPLHFGNGTRLTVT.

This chain connects TRBV27 to TRBJ2-2; 8 nucleotides align to TRBD2. The CDR3 is 16 amino acids. Germline V gene sequence: CDR1 MNHEY, CDR2 SMNVEV (reference sequence). The trim removed 2 bases at V and 8 bases at J, leaving 10 bases unmatched. In nucleotides, the CDR3 is TGTGCCAGCAGTTTAAATCTAGCGGGTCCCGAGGGGGAGCTGTTTTTT. Translating gives CASSLNLAGPEGELFF.

The table lists this clone with a count of one. The chain has TRBV5-1 and TRBJ2-1, with D maybe TRBD1 (5 bases). CDR1 SGHRS and CDR2 YFSETQ come from the germline V gene. The length of the CDR3 is 14 residues. V lost 4 bases, J lost 7 bases, and 15 bases lay in between. The CDR3: CASSARAGSNEQFF. CDR3 in DNA: TGCGCCAGCAGCGCTCGGGCAGGGTCAAATGAGCAGTTCTTC.

This clone was observed a single time. J is TRBJ1-2 and V is TRBV6-5; D not certain. V was cut by 5 bases and J by 8 bases, with 18 bases left in between. The V gene's germline CDR1 is MNHEY and CDR2 SVGAGI. This CDR3 is built from 14 residues. This CDR3 is CASSTHLDPGGYTF. CDR3 nucleotides: TGTGCCAGCAGTACCCACTTGGACCCGGGGGGCTACACCTTC.

The chain employs TRBV9 and TRBJ2-2; 8 bases align to TRBD1. CDR3 length: 13 residues. The trim removed 2 bases at V and 7 bases at J, leaving 1 base unmatched. The germline V gene encodes CDR1 SGDLS and CDR2 YYNGEE. CDR3 in amino acids: CASSVTGGGELFF. In nucleotides, the CDR3 is TGTGCCAGCAGCGTCACAGGGGGCGGGGAGCTGTTTTTT. The full variable domain, its missing parts supplied by reference TRBV9 and TRBJ2-2, is DSGVTQTPKHLITATGQRVTLRCSPRSGDLSVYWYQQSLDQGLQFLIQYYNGEERAKGNILERFSAQQFPDLHSELNLSSLELGDSALYFCASSVTGGGELFFGEGSRLTVL.

This chain connects TRBV7-9 to TRBJ1-4; 8 nucleotides agree with TRBD1. Germline V gene data show CDR1 as SEHNR and CDR2 as FQNEAQ (reference sequence). There are 16 residues in the CDR3. V was clipped by 0 bases and J by 4 bases; unmatched bases: 4. The CDR3 DNA is TGTGCCAGCAGCTTAGCCCAGGGGGCGGGTAATGAAAAACTGTTTTTT. This encodes CASSLAQGAGNEKLFF. The variable domain in full, completed from reference TRBV7-9 and TRBJ1-4, reads DTGVSQNPRHKITKRGQNVTFRCDPISEHNRLYWYRQTLGQGPEFLTYFQNEAQLEKSRLLSDRFSAERPKGSFSTLEIQRTEQGDSAMYLCASSLAQGAGNEKLFFGSGTQLSVL.

The chain carries TRBV7-2 and TRBJ2-7, with D possibly being TRBD2 (5 bases). Trimming removed 5 bases from V and 3 bases from J, with 11 bases in between. Looked up from germline, CDR1 is SGHTA and CDR2 is FQGNSA. The CDR3 extends over 13 amino acids. The chain's CDR3 is CASSPNGVYEQYF. DNA for the CDR3: TGTGCCAGCAGCCCGAACGGGGTCTACGAGCAGTACTTC.

The chain uses TRBV4-1 and TRBJ1-4; a possible D gene is TRBD1 (5 bases). This CDR3 contains 17 residues. V lost 4 bases, J lost 7 bases, and 22 bases lay in between. In germline, CDR1 is MGHRA, CDR2 YSYEKL. The CDR3, as DNA: TGCGCCAGCAGCCCTAAGTGGAGTTGGGGGGAAGGTGAAAAACTGTTTTTT. As protein: CASSPKWSWGEGEKLFF.

CDR3 region: CASRPTGANTGELFF. CDR3 nucleotide sequence: TGTGCCAGCAGACCAACAGGGGCCAACACCGGGGAGCTGTTTTTT. This sequence joins TRBV9 and TRBJ2-2; 7 bases align to TRBD1. The CDR3 runs 15 residues. With V trimmed by 5 bases and J by 2 bases, 6 bases remained unmatched. Germline V gene sequence: CDR1 SGDLS, CDR2 YYNGEE.

This clone was seen only once. Other DNA sequences from this sample encode an identical CDR3 as well. This chain joins TRBV28 and TRBJ2-1, with a weak D call TRBD2 (5 bases). Trimming stripped 3 bases from V and 4 bases from J, with 13 bases between. The CDR3 is 15 residues long. Germline values: CDR1 MDHEN, CDR2 SYDVKM. CDR3 nucleotides: TGTGCCAGCAGTTTTCCGGGCACGGGGTACAATGAGCAGTTCTTC. Translating it yields CASSFPGTGYNEQFF.

This clone was detected once. J is TRBJ2-1 and V is TRBV4-1; D unresolved. Trimming left V 0 bases short and J 7 bases short, with 16 bases between. The germline V gene encodes CDR1 MGHRA and CDR2 YSYEKL. The CDR3 sequence is 16 residues long. For the CDR3, the DNA is TGCGCCAGCAGCCAAGATCTAAGTATGGGCCAAAATGAGCAGTTCTTC. Encoded protein: CASSQDLSMGQNEQFF.

This chain's CDR3 is CASSQQGLAGGPRYEQYF. The CDR3 nucleotides read TGTGCCAGCAGCCAACAGGGACTAGCGGGGGGGCCTCGGTACGAGCAGTACTTC. The rearrangement uses TRBV3-1 (or the pseudogene TRBV3-2) and TRBJ2-7; 16 bases match TRBD2. The CDR3 is made up of 18 amino acids. V gave up 2 bases and J gave up 4 bases; unmatched junction bases: 8. The germline V gene encodes CDR1 LGHDT and CDR2 YNNKEL (reference sequence).

Sample share makes this clone medium-sized. V and J are TRBV28 and TRBJ2-5; TRBD2 is a possible D gene (5 bases). The CDR3 spans 13 residues. Trimming stripped 4 bases from V and 7 bases from J, with 13 bases between. Germline-derived CDR1 and CDR2 are MDHEN and SYDVKM. CDR3: CASSWRLMGTQYF. The CDR3 region has the DNA TGTGCCAGCAGTTGGAGACTAATGGGGACCCAGTACTTC.

This sequence joins TRBV5-1 and TRBJ2-5, with D tentatively TRBD1 (5 bases). V was pared by 0 bases and J by 5 bases, with 11 bases between. Germline V gene sequence: CDR1 SGHRS, CDR2 YFSETQ. The CDR3 sequence is 14 residues long. The CDR3 DNA is TGCGCCAGCAGCTTGGGGGGCCTCTATGAGACCCAGTACTTC. Translation: CASSLGGLYETQYF. Looking up the rest from reference TRBV5-1 and TRBJ2-5 gives the full variable domain: KAGVTQTPRYLIKTRGQQVTLSCSPISGHRSVSWYQQTPGQGLQFLFEYFSETQRNKGNFPGRFSGRQFSNSRSEMNVSTLELGDSALYLCASSLGGLYETQYFGPGTRLLVL.

The chain combines TRBV27 with TRBJ1-6; 8 bases align to TRBD1. The CDR3 is 17 residues long. CDR1 and CDR2 from the germline V gene are MNHEY and SMNVEV (reference sequence). The junction had 12 bases not matched to a gene; V was cut back by 5 bases and J by 6 bases. For the CDR3, the DNA is TGTGCCAGCAGTCCCGCCCCCGGGACAGGCTTTAATTCACCCCTCCACTTT. It is translated as CASSPAPGTGFNSPLHF.

This clone was seen once. V is TRBV5-4 and J is TRBJ2-6, with D possibly TRBD1 on 5 matching bases. The CDR3 is made up of 16 amino acids. Germline V gives CDR1 SGHNT, CDR2 YYREEE (reference sequence). V was clipped by 3 bases and J by 2 bases, with 12 bases between them. CDR3 DNA: TGTGCCAGCAGCTCGGATCCCAGGGCTGGGGCCAACGTCCTGACTTTC. Protein: CASSSDPRAGANVLTF.

The genes are TRBV7-9 and TRBJ1-6; TRBD1 agrees at 8 bases. This CDR3 is built from 14 residues. Trimming took 5 bases from V and 10 from J; bases not matched to a gene: 7. CDR1 and CDR2 (germline): SEHNR, FQNEAQ (reference sequence). This CDR3 reads CASSLHRGGSPLHF. The CDR3, as DNA: TGTGCCAGCAGCCTCCACAGGGGGGGGTCACCCCTCCACTTT.

About this clone itself: The junction departs from germline at one end; a sequencing error may be responsible. The chain recombines TRBV7-2 with TRBJ2-3; 13 bases match TRBD2. The CDR3 consists of 17 residues. Germline V gene data show CDR1 as SGHTA and CDR2 as FQGNSA. The CDR3 loop is CASRLAGLAGGTDTQYF. CDR3 sequence (DNA): TGTGCCAGCAGGTTAGCAGGACTAGCGGGGGGCACAGATACGCAGTATTTT.

V usage is TRBV19 and J usage is TRBJ1-3; D remains ambiguous. The CDR3 is 12 residues long. Germline assignment: CDR1 LNHDA and CDR2 SQIVND (reference sequence). Trimming cost V 7 bases and J 4 bases, with 8 bases left between them. The chain's CDR3 is CASNSGGNTIYF. CDR3 sequence (DNA): TGTGCCAGTAACTCCGGGGGAAACACCATATATTTT.

The chain combines TRBV27 with TRBJ1-1, with TRBD1 as a possible D gene (5 bases). Germline loops: CDR1 MNHEY, CDR2 SMNVEV (reference sequence). V was cut by 0 bases and J by 0 bases, with 14 bases left in between. The CDR3 covers 17 residues. CDR3 protein: CASSLSRGVLMNTEAFF. The CDR3 DNA reads TGTGCCAGCAGTTTATCCCGGGGGGTCCTCATGAACACTGAAGCTTTCTTT.

The V gene is TRBV4-1, the J gene TRBJ1-4; D possibly corresponds to TRBD1 (5 bases). The CDR3 spans 13 residues. Germline assignment: CDR1 MGHRA and CDR2 YSYEKL. The V end was cut by 0 bases, the J end by 12 bases, with 11 bases between. This chain's CDR3 is CASSQETTRELFF. DNA for the CDR3: TGCGCCAGCAGCCAAGAAACAACCAGGGAACTGTTTTTT.

This chain uses TRBV3-1 (or the pseudogene TRBV3-2) with TRBJ2-7, with D perhaps matching TRBD1 (6 bases). The germline CDR1 and CDR2 sequences are LGHDT and YNNKEL (reference sequence). The CDR3 has 14 amino acids. Trimming took off 3 bases at V and 3 bases at J, with 12 bases between the two ends. The CDR3, as DNA: TGTGCCAGCAGCCACTGGCCAGGGGACTACGAGCAGTACTTC. Translation: CASSHWPGDYEQYF.

This sequence joins TRBV29-1 and TRBJ1-2; TRBD1 matches at 7 bases. Per germline, CDR1 SQVTM and CDR2 ANQGSEA. The CDR3 extends over 14 amino acids. V shed 4 bases, J shed 4 bases, and the junction held 9 bases outside the gene matches. CDR3 region: CSVAGQRDFYGYTF. CDR3 DNA: TGCAGCGTTGCGGGACAGAGGGATTTCTATGGCTACACCTTC.

The chain uses TRBV6-6 and TRBJ2-7; TRBD1 aligns across 10 bases. The CDR3 loop spans 14 amino acids. Per the germline V gene, CDR1 is MNHNY and CDR2 is SVGAGI (reference sequence). V shed 6 bases, J shed 7 bases, and the junction held 9 bases outside the gene matches. CDR3 loop: CASSNRDRGGEQYF. CDR3 in DNA: TGTGCCAGCAGCAACCGGGACAGGGGTGGAGAGCAGTACTTC.